These T cell receptor beta chains were read from a single sample in a study of cytomegalovirus exposure and HLA in healthy donors. Here immunoSEQ multiplex PCR was the method, and the copy in TCRdb shows in-frame clones only, minus some. The data contain under 300,000 clones, roughly 81% of them singletons. The sequenced sample was PBMCs. The receptor set was obtained from a middle-aged woman in good health and CMV-seropositive. Both conserved end residues are trimmed from each CDR3.

V gene: TRBV30; J gene: TRBJ1-6; CDR3 protein: AWSSGGPLTLH
V gene: TRBV9; J gene: TRBJ2-5; CDR3 protein: ASSGGTSGEQETQY
V gene: TRBV7-2; J gene: TRBJ2-3; CDR3 protein: ASRPPGLNTDTQY
V gene: TRBV5-4; J gene: TRBJ2-5; CDR3 protein: ASSLDPASSRGETQY
V gene: TRBV19; J gene: TRBJ2-7; CDR3 protein: ASGVGGLALHEQY
V gene: TRBV19; J gene: TRBJ2-1; CDR3 protein: ASSQRLAASPNEQF
V gene: TRBV5-1; J gene: TRBJ2-6; CDR3 protein: ASTGTGFSGANVLT
V gene: TRBV7-9; J gene: TRBJ2-3; CDR3 protein: ASSTPGGLAFDTQY
V gene: TRBV6-5; J gene: TRBJ2-5; CDR3 protein: ASSYSKAGETQY
V gene: TRBV7-8; J gene: TRBJ2-2; CDR3 protein: ASSLGRLLDQREGAGELF
V gene: TRBV6-6; J gene: TRBJ1-2; CDR3 protein: ASSPGGLDGYT
V gene: TRBV2; J gene: TRBJ1-1; CDR3 protein: ASNMGGTGTEAF
V gene: TRBV28; J gene: TRBJ2-7; CDR3 protein: ASSPADRGEQY
V gene: TRBV7-9; J gene: TRBJ2-1; CDR3 protein: ASSLVGGGRYNEQF
V gene: TRBV29-1; J gene: TRBJ1-1; CDR3 protein: SVGENTEAF
V gene: TRBV29-1; J gene: TRBJ2-1; CDR3 protein: SVDLVGSEQF
V gene: TRBV5-6; J gene: TRBJ2-3; CDR3 protein: ASSHWGFATDTQY
V gene: TRBV28; J gene: TRBJ2-7; CDR3 protein: ASRAPGGFGSYGQY
V gene: TRBV13; J gene: TRBJ2-1; CDR3 protein: ASSQGLALYNEQF
V gene: TRBV5-1; J gene: TRBJ2-1; CDR3 protein: ASSPPWLVTADEQF
V gene: TRBV18; J gene: TRBJ2-2; CDR3 protein: ASSPPRGTGTGELF
V gene: TRBV21-1; J gene: TRBJ1-2; CDR3 protein: ASSHPKNRIINYGYT
V gene: TRBV6-5; J gene: TRBJ2-7; CDR3 protein: ASSYQAGGRGEQY
V gene: TRBV5-4; J gene: TRBJ2-5; CDR3 protein: ASSLGLAGGQETQY
V gene: TRBV15; J gene: TRBJ2-1; CDR3 protein: ATSTGTSGDNEQF
V gene: TRBV13; J gene: TRBJ2-7; CDR3 protein: ASRRLQNSYEQY
V gene: TRBV6-1; J gene: TRBJ2-2; CDR3 protein: ASRSSRGDGELF
V gene: TRBV7-9; J gene: TRBJ2-3; CDR3 protein: ASSFIQGLPDTQY
V gene: TRBV7-9; J gene: TRBJ2-5; CDR3 protein: ASSLAGAQDGTQY
V gene: TRBV30; J gene: TRBJ1-4; CDR3 protein: AWKGRGIGLF
V gene: TRBV28; J gene: TRBJ1-4; CDR3 protein: ASSSLATGAKEKLF
V gene: TRBV6-5; J gene: TRBJ1-2; CDR3 protein: ASSPRQGVGYGYT
V gene: TRBV19; J gene: TRBJ1-2; CDR3 protein: ASSIGEGAGGYT
V gene: TRBV25-1; J gene: TRBJ2-3; CDR3 protein: ASSAPGPRPDTQY
V gene: TRBV19; J gene: TRBJ1-1; CDR3 protein: ASVDSSLWTEAF
V gene: TRBV19; J gene: TRBJ1-5; CDR3 protein: ASSTPDRYNQPQH
V gene: TRBV4-2; J gene: TRBJ2-7; CDR3 protein: ASSQSQPGGEQY
V gene: TRBV4-2; J gene: TRBJ2-1; CDR3 protein: ASSHPGLQSSYNEQF
V gene: TRBV18; J gene: TRBJ2-7; CDR3 protein: ASSPASGSSYEQY
V gene: TRBV7-8; J gene: TRBJ2-2; CDR3 protein: ASSPSGIVTGELF
V gene: TRBV2; J gene: TRBJ1-1; CDR3 protein: ASSVQMNTEAF
V gene: TRBV30; J gene: TRBJ2-4; CDR3 protein: AWRGSGRVDKNIQY
V gene: TRBV5-5; J gene: TRBJ1-2; CDR3 protein: ASSRDREPGYT
V gene: TRBV16; J gene: TRBJ1-4; CDR3 protein: ASSQSTGATNEKLF
V gene: TRBV7-9; J gene: TRBJ1-1; CDR3 protein: ASSQGRSVNTEAF
V gene: TRBV5-8; J gene: TRBJ1-5; CDR3 protein: ASSLFTVDSNQPQH
V gene: TRBV30; J gene: TRBJ1-5; CDR3 protein: AWSVQSFNQPQH
V gene: TRBV5-1; J gene: TRBJ2-6; CDR3 protein: ASSLASGSSGANVLT
V gene: TRBV4-3; J gene: TRBJ1-1; CDR3 protein: ASSQDSVNTEAF
V gene: TRBV28; J gene: TRBJ2-4; CDR3 protein: ASLQIGRAYGNIQY